What follows is one T cell receptor beta chain and its context. Within 2 weeks of study entry, exposed participants had contacted a PCR-confirmed or clinician-diagnosed COVID-19 case. This entry belongs to a study of blood T cell repertoires in COVID-19. Turning to the study itself: The origin of the acute and convalescent COVID-19 samples was the United States, Italy and Spain.

Per the original methods: By means of reference gene primer amplification, nucleated cell counts were estimated. Measured with immunoSEQ multiplex PCR; TCRdb has only the in-frame clones, and not every one. That table is the source of V, J and clone size, and D and trimming were worked out from the DNA. The sample carries 250,000 or so clones, around 93% recorded once. Germline trimming cut 5 bases from V and 3 bases from J; bases unmatched to any gene: 16. CDR3 length equals 20 residues. The germline gives CDR1 SGHTA, CDR2 FQGTGA. The V call is TRBV7-3, the J call TRBJ2-2, with TRBD2 identical over 12 bases. The clonotype comes from a man between 40 and 49 years old who had been exposed to COVID-19. Sequencing was done on a sample of PBMCs or T cells enriched from blood (not recorded which). The CDR3 protein is CASSRRYGLAGKPDTGELFF. The CDR3 DNA is TGTGCCAGCAGCCGAAGATATGGACTAGCGGGAAAACCGGACACCGGGGAGCTGTTTTTT. Filled out from reference TRBV7-3 and TRBJ2-2, the complete variable domain reads GAGVSQTPSNKVTEKGKYVELRCDPISGHTALYWYRQSLGQGPEFLIYFQGTGAADDSGLPNDRFFAVRPEGSVSTLKIQRTERGDSAVYLCASSRRYGLAGKPDTGELFFGEGSRLTVL.